The clone carrying this T cell receptor (beta chain) was observed many times. V lost 3 bases to trimming and J lost 4 bases, with 6 bases between them. Germline V gene sequence: CDR1 SGHTA, CDR2 FQGNSA. The CDR3 runs to 12 residues. This sample stems from a study of identical twins. Unique molecular identifiers were in the cDNA, with template-switch universal primer binding. TCRdb re-derived calls from the 5' RACE reads in MiXCR, one entry per CDR3 protein. The top ten hold 2.9% of the sample, which has fewer than 500,000 distinct CDR3 sequences, roughly 24% seen once. The same data also contributed to another study, on T cells expressing NK-cell markers. In that study: In several donors, dominant clonotypes made up roughly 25-60.1% of CD3+CD56-NKG2C+ cells.

Sequenced: CD4+ T cells sorted from blood. The rearrangement links TRBV7-2 to TRBJ1-2; possibly TRBD1 for D (5 bases). This clonotype was obtained from a woman younger than 35 in good health. Here the CDR3 DNA reads TGTGCCAGCAGCTTCGGGGCCTATGGCTACACCTTC. Translated, it gives CASSFGAYGYTF.